Listed below are T cell receptor beta chains from one sample, sequenced in a study of Graves' ophthalmopathy and Graves' hyperthyroidism. TCRdb re-analysed the multiplex PCR reads in MiXCR, keeping a single row per CDR3 protein. This table holds over 650,000 distinct CDR3 sequences, more than 40% found once. Specimen: peripheral blood. The receptors were sampled from an adult man with Graves' ophthalmopathy. CDR3s include the opening cysteine and the closing phenylalanine or tryptophan. Fields, in order: V gene, D gene, clone size, J gene, CDR3 protein, CDR3 DNA. D genes are given only for firm matches. Only part of the rows carry a size: once, few, many, or a class if the clone is expanded.

TRBV10-3	TRBD1	few	TRBJ1-2	CASSRETGTGDYGYTF	TGTGCCAGCAGCAGAGAAACCGGGACAGGGGACTATGGCTACACCTTC
TRBV7-9	-	-	TRBJ1-1	CASSSGAGLEAFF	TGTGCCAGCAGTTCAGGGGCAGGCCTTGAAGCTTTCTTT
TRBV24-1	-	-	TRBJ1-5	CASSPVPGDQPQHF	TGTGCCAGCTCACCAGTGCCAGGGGATCAGCCCCAGCATTTT
TRBV29-1	TRBD1	-	TRBJ1-3	CSVTGVPGNTIYF	TGCAGCGTCACAGGGGTTCCTGGAAACACCATATATTTT
TRBV7-9	TRBD1	-	TRBJ2-7	CASSLRDREYYEQYF	TGTGCCAGCAGCCTCCGGGACAGGGAGTACTACGAGCAGTACTTC
TRBV7-2	-	many	TRBJ2-2	CASRGRRYTGELFF	TGTGCCAGCCGAGGTCGTCGTTACACCGGGGAGCTGTTTTTT
TRBV2	TRBD2	-	TRBJ2-2	CASSRLAENQGTRELFF	TGTGCCAGCAGTCGACTAGCGGAAAACCAGGGCACCAGGGAGCTGTTTTTT
TRBV10-3	TRBD1	-	TRBJ2-7	CAISDPSGGRGEQYF	TGTGCCATCAGTGACCCTTCAGGGGGTCGTGGCGAGCAGTACTTC
TRBV12-3/TRBV12-4	-	many	TRBJ2-7	CASSPLVQGDYEQYF	TGTGCCAGCAGTCCACTGGTACAGGGCGACTACGAGCAGTACTTC
TRBV12-5	-	-	TRBJ1-6	CASGLPGGNSPLHF	TGTGCTAGTGGTTTACCCGGGGGGAATTCACCCCTCCACTTT